This TCR beta chain was sequenced during a study of long-term antiretroviral therapy in people with HIV. Whole-study results and caveats: Among HIV repertoires, CDR3 length ranges were narrower than those of controls. An increase in diversity followed ART, yet levels stayed below transplant donor controls.

Investigators performed immunoSEQ version v3.0 at survey level. Each sample aimed for roughly 35,000-50,000 sequenced T-cell genomes. Sequencing was performed with immunoSEQ multiplex PCR; in TCRdb, only in-frame clones are kept and a portion is missing. This sample yields about 17,000 clones, of which about 80% are seen a single time; approximately 9% belongs to the top ten. For this clone: Its specificity is not known.

Roughly 0.95-11 million cryopreserved PBMC were held in samples before DNA extraction. There are 15 residues in the CDR3. Trimming took 0 bases from V and 6 from J, leaving 13 bases between them. Germline CDR1 SGHRS, CDR2 YFSETQ. The sequencing used unsorted PBMCs, collected 0.3 years before starting antiretroviral therapy. The TCR was taken from a man in his forties or fifties with HIV. The chain couples TRBV5-1 to TRBJ2-1; D is undetermined. The CDR3 loop is CASSLDRWTGNEQFF. In nucleotides, the CDR3 is TGCGCCAGCAGCTTGGATCGCTGGACGGGCAATGAGCAGTTCTTC.